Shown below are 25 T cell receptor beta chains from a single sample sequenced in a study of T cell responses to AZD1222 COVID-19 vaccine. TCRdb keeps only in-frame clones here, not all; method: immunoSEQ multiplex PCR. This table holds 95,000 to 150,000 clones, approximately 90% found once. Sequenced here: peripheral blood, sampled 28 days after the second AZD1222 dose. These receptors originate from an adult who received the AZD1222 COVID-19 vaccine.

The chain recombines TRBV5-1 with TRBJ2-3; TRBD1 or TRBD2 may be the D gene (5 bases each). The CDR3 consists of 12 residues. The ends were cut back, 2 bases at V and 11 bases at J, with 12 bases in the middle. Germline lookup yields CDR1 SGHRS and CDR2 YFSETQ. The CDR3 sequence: CASSFQGVWQYF. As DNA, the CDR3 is TGCGCCAGCAGCTTCCAGGGAGTCTGGCAGTATTTT.

CDR3 residues: CASSLDLGHTIYF. The CDR3, as DNA: TGTGCCAGCAGTCTCGACCTAGGGCACACCATATATTTT. This chain connects TRBV27 to TRBJ1-3; no definite D call. CDR3 size: 13 residues. Germline-derived CDR1 and CDR2 are MNHEY and SMNVEV (reference sequence). V lost 5 bases to trimming and J lost 8 bases, with 13 bases between them.

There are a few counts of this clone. The CDR3 DNA is TGTGCCACCAGTGATTTGAGCCACACCCACACCTTC. Residues: CATSDLSHTHTF. This chain uses TRBV24-1 with TRBJ1-2; D gene ambiguous. The ends were cut back, 0 bases at V and 12 bases at J, with 10 bases in the middle. The CDR3 extends over 12 amino acids. Germline assignment: CDR1 KGHDR and CDR2 SFDVKD.

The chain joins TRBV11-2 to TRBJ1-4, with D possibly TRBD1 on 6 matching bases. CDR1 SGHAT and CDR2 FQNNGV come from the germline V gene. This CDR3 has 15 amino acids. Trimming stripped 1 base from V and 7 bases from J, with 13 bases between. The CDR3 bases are TGTGCCAGCAGCTTAGGACAGGCGGCGCGTGAAAAACTGTTTTTT. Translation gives CASSLGQAAREKLFF.

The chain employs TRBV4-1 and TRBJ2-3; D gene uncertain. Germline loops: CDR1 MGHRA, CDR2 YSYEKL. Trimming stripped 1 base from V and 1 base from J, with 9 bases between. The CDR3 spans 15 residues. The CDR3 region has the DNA TGCGCCAGCAGCCAAGGTGTAAGGGGCACAGATACGCAGTATTTT. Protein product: CASSQGVRGTDTQYF.

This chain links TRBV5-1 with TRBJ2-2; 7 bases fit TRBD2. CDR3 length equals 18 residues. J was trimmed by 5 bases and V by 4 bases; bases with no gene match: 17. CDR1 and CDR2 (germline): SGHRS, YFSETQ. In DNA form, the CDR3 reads TGCGCCAGCAGCCCACGGAGTCGGGCGGGAGTTACGACCGGGGAGCTGTTTTTT. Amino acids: CASSPRSRAGVTTGELFF.

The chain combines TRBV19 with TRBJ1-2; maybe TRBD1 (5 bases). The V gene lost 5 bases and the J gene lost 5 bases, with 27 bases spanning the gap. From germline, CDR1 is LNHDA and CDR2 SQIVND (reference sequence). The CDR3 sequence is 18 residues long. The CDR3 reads CASSESGTSPNPIYGYTF. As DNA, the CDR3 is TGTGCCAGTAGTGAATCCGGGACCTCTCCGAACCCAATTTATGGCTACACCTTC.

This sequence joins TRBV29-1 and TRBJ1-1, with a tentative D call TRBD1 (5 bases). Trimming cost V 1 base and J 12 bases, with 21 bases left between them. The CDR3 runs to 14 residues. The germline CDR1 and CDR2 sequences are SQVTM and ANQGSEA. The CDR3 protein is CSVEGLALTKGPFF. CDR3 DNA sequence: TGCAGCGTTGAAGGGTTGGCTCTTACCAAGGGACCTTTCTTT.

CDR3: CASRIRGSSYEQYF. CDR3 in DNA: TGTGCCAGCAGAATCAGGGGGAGCTCCTACGAGCAGTACTTC. The J gene is TRBJ2-7, the V gene TRBV6-6, with 7 nucleotides matching TRBD1. The CDR3 runs to 14 residues. The trim removed 6 bases at V and 0 bases at J, leaving 5 bases unmatched. In germline, CDR1 is MNHNY, CDR2 SVGAGI (reference sequence).

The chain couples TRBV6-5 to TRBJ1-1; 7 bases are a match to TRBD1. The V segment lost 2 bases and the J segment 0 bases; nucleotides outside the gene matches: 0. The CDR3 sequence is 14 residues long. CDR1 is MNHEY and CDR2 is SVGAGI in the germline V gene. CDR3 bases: TGTGCCAGCAGTTACCAGGGGGTGAACACTGAAGCTTTCTTT. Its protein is CASSYQGVNTEAFF.

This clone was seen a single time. The chain's CDR3 is CASSPELPGQGADEQYF. DNA of the CDR3: TGTGCCAGTAGTCCCGAACTACCCGGACAGGGGGCGGATGAGCAGTACTTC. The chain couples TRBV19 to TRBJ2-7, with 11 bases identical to TRBD1. Germline assignment: CDR1 LNHDA and CDR2 SQIVND (reference sequence). The CDR3 loop spans 17 amino acids. After removal of 5 bases from V and 7 bases from J, the junction contained 16 bases not matched to a gene.

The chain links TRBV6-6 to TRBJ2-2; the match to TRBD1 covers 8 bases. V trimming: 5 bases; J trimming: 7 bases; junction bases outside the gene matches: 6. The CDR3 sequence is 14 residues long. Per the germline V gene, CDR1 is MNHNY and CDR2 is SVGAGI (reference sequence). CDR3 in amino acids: CASSTTGVYGELFF. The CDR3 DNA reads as TGTGCCAGCAGTACGACAGGGGTCTACGGGGAGCTGTTTTTT.

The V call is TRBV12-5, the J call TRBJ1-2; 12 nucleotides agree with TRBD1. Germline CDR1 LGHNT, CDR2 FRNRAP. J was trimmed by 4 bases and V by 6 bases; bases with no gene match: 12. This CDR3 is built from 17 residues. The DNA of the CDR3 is TGTGCTAGTGGCAAGCCCCCGACGGGACAGGGGGCCTATGGCTACACCTTC. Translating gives CASGKPPTGQGAYGYTF.

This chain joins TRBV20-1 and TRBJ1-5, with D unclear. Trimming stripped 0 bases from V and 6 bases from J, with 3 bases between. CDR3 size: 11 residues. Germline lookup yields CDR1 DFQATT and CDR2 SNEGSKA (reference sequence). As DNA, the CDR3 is TGCAGTGCTAGAGAGGGTCAGCCCCAGCATTTT. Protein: CSAREGQPQHF.

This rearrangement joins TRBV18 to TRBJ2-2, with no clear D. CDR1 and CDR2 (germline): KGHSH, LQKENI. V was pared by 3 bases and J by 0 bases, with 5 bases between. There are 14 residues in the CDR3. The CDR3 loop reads CASSPLPNTGELFF. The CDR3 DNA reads TGTGCCAGCTCACCCCTCCCGAACACCGGGGAGCTGTTTTTT.

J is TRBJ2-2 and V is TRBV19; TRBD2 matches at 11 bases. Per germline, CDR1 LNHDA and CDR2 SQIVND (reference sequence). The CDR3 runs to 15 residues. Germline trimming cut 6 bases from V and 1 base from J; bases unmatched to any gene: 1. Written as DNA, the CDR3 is TGTGCCAGTAGAGGACTAGCGGGGAACACCGGGGAGCTGTTTTTT. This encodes CASRGLAGNTGELFF. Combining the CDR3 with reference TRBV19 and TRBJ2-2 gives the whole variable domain DGGITQSPKYLFRKEGQNVTLSCEQNLNHDAMYWYRQDPGQGLRLIYYSQIVNDFQKGDIAEGYSVSREKKESFPLTVTSAQKNPTAFYLCASRGLAGNTGELFFGEGSRLTVL.

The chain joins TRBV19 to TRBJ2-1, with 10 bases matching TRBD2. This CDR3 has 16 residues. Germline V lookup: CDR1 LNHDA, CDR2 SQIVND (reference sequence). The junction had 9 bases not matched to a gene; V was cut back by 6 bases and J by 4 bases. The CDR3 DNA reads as TGTGCCAGTAGCAACCTCGGGACTAGCGCTTACAATGAGCAGTTCTTC. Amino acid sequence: CASSNLGTSAYNEQFF.

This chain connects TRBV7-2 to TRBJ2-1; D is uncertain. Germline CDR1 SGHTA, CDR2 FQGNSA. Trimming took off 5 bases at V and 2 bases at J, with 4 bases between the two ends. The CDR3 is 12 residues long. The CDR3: CASSLTYNEQFF. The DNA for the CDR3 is TGTGCCAGCAGCCTCACCTACAATGAGCAGTTCTTC.

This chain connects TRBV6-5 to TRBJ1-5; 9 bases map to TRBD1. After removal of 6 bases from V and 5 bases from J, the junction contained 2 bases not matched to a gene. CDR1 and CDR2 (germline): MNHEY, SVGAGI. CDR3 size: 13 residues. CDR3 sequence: CASRGTGHQPQHF. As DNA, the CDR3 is TGTGCCAGCAGAGGGACAGGGCATCAGCCCCAGCATTTT.

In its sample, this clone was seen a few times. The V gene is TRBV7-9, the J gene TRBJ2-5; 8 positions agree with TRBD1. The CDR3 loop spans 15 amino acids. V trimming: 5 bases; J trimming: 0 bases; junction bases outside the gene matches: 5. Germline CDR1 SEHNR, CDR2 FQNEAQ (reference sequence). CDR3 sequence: CASSPGQVNQETQYF. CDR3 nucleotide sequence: TGTGCCAGCAGCCCGGGACAGGTCAACCAAGAGACCCAGTACTTC.

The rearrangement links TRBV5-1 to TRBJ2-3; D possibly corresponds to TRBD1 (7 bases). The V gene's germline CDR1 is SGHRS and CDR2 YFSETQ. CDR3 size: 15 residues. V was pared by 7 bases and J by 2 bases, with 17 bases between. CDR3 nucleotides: TGCGCCAGCTCGGGGGACGGACAGGTCACAGATACGCAGTATTTT. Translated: CASSGDGQVTDTQYF. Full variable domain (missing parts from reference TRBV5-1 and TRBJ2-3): KAGVTQTPRYLIKTRGQQVTLSCSPISGHRSVSWYQQTPGQGLQFLFEYFSETQRNKGNFPGRFSGRQFSNSRSEMNVSTLELGDSALYLCASSGDGQVTDTQYFGPGTRLTVL.

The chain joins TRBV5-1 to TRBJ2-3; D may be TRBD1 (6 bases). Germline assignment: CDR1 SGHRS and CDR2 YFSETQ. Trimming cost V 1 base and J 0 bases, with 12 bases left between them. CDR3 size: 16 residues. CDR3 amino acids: CASSLYGRGSTDTQYF. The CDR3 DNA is TGCGCCAGCAGCTTGTACGGCAGGGGAAGCACAGATACGCAGTATTTT. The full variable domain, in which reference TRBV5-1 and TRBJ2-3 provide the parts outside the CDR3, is KAGVTQTPRYLIKTRGQQVTLSCSPISGHRSVSWYQQTPGQGLQFLFEYFSETQRNKGNFPGRFSGRQFSNSRSEMNVSTLELGDSALYLCASSLYGRGSTDTQYFGPGTRLTVL.

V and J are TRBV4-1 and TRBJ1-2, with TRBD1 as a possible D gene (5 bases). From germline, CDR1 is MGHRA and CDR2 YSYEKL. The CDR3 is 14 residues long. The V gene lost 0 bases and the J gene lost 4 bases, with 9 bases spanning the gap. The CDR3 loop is CASSQDPGSYGYTF. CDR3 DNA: TGCGCCAGCAGCCAAGATCCAGGGTCCTATGGCTACACCTTC.

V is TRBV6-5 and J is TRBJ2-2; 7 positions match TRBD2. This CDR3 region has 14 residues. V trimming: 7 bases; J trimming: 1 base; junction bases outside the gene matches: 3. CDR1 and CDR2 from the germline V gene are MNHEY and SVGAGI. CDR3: CASTKRENTGELFF. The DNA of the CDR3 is TGTGCCAGCACTAAGCGGGAGAACACCGGGGAGCTGTTTTTT.

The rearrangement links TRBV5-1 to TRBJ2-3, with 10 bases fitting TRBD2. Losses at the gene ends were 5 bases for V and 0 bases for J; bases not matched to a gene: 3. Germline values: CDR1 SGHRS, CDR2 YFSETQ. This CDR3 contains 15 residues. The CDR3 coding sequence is TGCGCCAGCAGGAGAGCGGGGGGGAGCACAGATACGCAGTATTTT. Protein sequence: CASRRAGGSTDTQYF.